This record concerns one TCR beta chain sequence. TCRdb analysed the PCR reads with MiXCR anew, one entry per CDR3 protein. Of about 500,000 distinct CDR3 sequences in the sample, over 20% are singletons; the top ten hold around 0.86%. These data are taken from a study of molecular identifiers for immune sequencing clone quantification. The CDR3 contains 12 residues. CDR1 LNHNV and CDR2 YYDKDF come from the germline V gene (reference sequence). Trimming cost V 6 bases and J 9 bases, with 15 bases left between them. Material: naive CD8+ T cells from blood, with Jurkat cell RNA spiked in. The subset was: FACS-sorted CD8+CD4-CCR7+CD45RA+ naive T cells. This chain joins TRBV15 and TRBJ2-7; D is perhaps TRBD1 or TRBD2 (5 bases each). The source is a human donor in good health. Some libraries in this study had Jurkat cell RNA spiked in. The CDR3 loop is CATRERGGGQYF. CDR3 nucleotide sequence: TGTGCCACCAGAGAACGGGGCGGCGGGCAGTACTTC.